The next 25 T cell receptor beta chains were all read from a single sample in a study of blood T cells in healthy people across ages. For the second PCR, which ran for roughly 7 to 11 cycles, a sample-barcoded 5' primer and a J-beta primer mix were used. Via MiXCR, TCRdb re-called the 5' RACE reads, giving one row per CDR3 protein. The profile shows about 720,000 distinct CDR3 sequences, about 25% of them singletons. This sample was also put to use in a study of T cells of mothers and their children.

Material for sequencing was blood. Receptors originate from a boy under 18 in good health.

This clonotype has a handful of counts. The chain has TRBV6-6 and TRBJ1-1; D not resolved. Germline assignment: CDR1 MNHNY and CDR2 SVGAGI (reference sequence). CDR3 length equals 15 residues. V was cut by 6 bases and J by 0 bases, with 14 bases left in between. In nucleotides, the CDR3 is TGTGCCAGCAGATCCACGGGCAGAATGAACACTGAAGCTTTCTTT. Translated: CASRSTGRMNTEAFF.

This clonotype was seen more than once but under ten times. The chain is built from TRBV28 and TRBJ2-5; tentative D call: TRBD1 (7 bases). Deletions cut 8 bases from V and 5 bases from J, with 21 bases between. Germline CDR1 MDHEN, CDR2 SYDVKM. There are 15 residues in the CDR3. As DNA, the CDR3 is TGTGCCAGCTCCGGAGGAGGGGGCTTAGGGGAGACCCAGTACTTC. Amino acids: CASSGGGGLGETQYF.

This chain uses TRBV24-1 with TRBJ1-5; 7 positions match TRBD1. The CDR3 runs to 14 residues. Per the germline V gene, CDR1 is KGHDR and CDR2 is SFDVKD. V shed 9 bases and J 1 base; nucleotides not matched to a gene: 5. CDR3 amino acids: CATSQTGSNQPQHF. The CDR3, as DNA: TGTGCCACCTCACAGACAGGGAGCAATCAGCCCCAGCATTTT.

In nucleotides, the CDR3 is TGTGCCAGCAGCTCTGAGTGGGCCGGAGATTCACCCCTCCACTTT. Protein sequence: CASSSEWAGDSPLHF. V gene TRBV7-2 combines with J gene TRBJ1-6, with D hard to call. CDR1 is SGHTA, CDR2 FQGNSA, per germline. CDR3 size: 15 residues. V shed 4 bases and J shed 8 bases, with 15 bases lying between them.

This clonotype was counted at least ten times. This sequence joins TRBV7-2 and TRBJ2-5; 10 positions match TRBD1. Gene TRBJ2-1 matches the end of the DNA better, so the J call may be wrong. Germline V gives CDR1 SGHTA, CDR2 FQGNSA. This CDR3 comprises 15 residues. CDR3 in amino acids: CASSSRDRGTNEQFF. DNA of the CDR3: TGTGCCAGCAGCTCGCGGGACAGGGGTACCAATGAGCAGTTCTTC.

This clonotype was observed many times. The chain recombines TRBV20-1 with TRBJ2-5; TRBD2 is a possible D gene (6 bases). The CDR3 contains 16 residues. V shed 5 bases and J shed 2 bases, with 21 bases lying between them. CDR1 DFQATT and CDR2 SNEGSKA come from the germline V gene (reference sequence). The CDR3 loop reads CSAAGYPTTEQETQYF. CDR3 coding DNA: TGCAGTGCTGCGGGATACCCTACCACTGAACAAGAGACCCAGTACTTC.

This clonotype was counted only a few times. This chain joins TRBV20-1 and TRBJ1-6, with D unresolved. Germline V gene sequence: CDR1 DFQATT, CDR2 SNEGSKA (reference sequence). The CDR3 covers 18 residues. Trimming left V 0 bases short and J 0 bases short, with 15 bases between. The CDR3 DNA follows: TGCAGTGCTAGAGACGTCGCAGGCCCGAGCTCCTATAATTCACCCCTCCACTTT. Translation gives CSARDVAGPSSYNSPLHF.

V gene TRBV3-1 combines with J gene TRBJ1-2; TRBD1 aligns across 8 bases. This CDR3 comprises 15 residues. Germline trimming cut 1 base from V and 2 bases from J; bases unmatched to any gene: 3. The V gene's germline CDR1 is LGHDT and CDR2 YNNKEL (reference sequence). This CDR3 reads CASSQVRTGNYGYTF. For the CDR3, the DNA is TGTGCCAGCAGCCAAGTGCGGACAGGGAACTATGGCTACACCTTC.

This clonotype was counted between two and nine times. The chain couples TRBV7-8 to TRBJ2-1; D is unclear. V lost 4 bases and J lost 3, with 10 bases in between. This CDR3 comprises 14 residues. Germline lookup yields CDR1 SGHVS and CDR2 FQNEAQ. The CDR3 reads CASSSGNNYNEQFF. The CDR3 DNA reads as TGTGCCAGCAGCTCAGGTAATAACTACAATGAGCAGTTCTTC.

The chain recombines TRBV4-1 with TRBJ2-1; the D gene is possibly TRBD2 (8 bases). The germline V and J ends were trimmed by 1 base and 5 bases, with 12 bases remaining between them. Germline V lookup: CDR1 MGHRA, CDR2 YSYEKL. This CDR3 has 15 amino acids. CDR3 DNA sequence: TGCGCCAGCAGCCAAGCGGGGGGGACAGACAATGAGCAGTTCTTC. Amino acids: CASSQAGGTDNEQFF.

Only one count was recorded for this clonotype. The chain uses TRBV4-1 and TRBJ2-5, with a weak D call TRBD2 (5 bases). CDR1 and CDR2 (germline): MGHRA, YSYEKL. This CDR3 is 16 amino acids long. The V end lost 1 base, the J end lost 3 bases, and 15 bases lay between the germline ends. DNA for the CDR3: TGCGCCAGCAGCCAAGGCGGAGAGGGAGTGGAAGAGACCCAGTACTTC. This translates into CASSQGGEGVEETQYF.

This clonotype was picked up a small number of times. The chain is built from TRBV10-3 and TRBJ2-5; possible D gene TRBD1, 7 bases. Trimming shortened V by 2 bases and J by 1 base, and 11 bases separated the two germline ends. The CDR3 contains 15 residues. Germline assignment: CDR1 ENHRY and CDR2 SYGVKD. This CDR3 reads CAISEGGDSQETQYF. In DNA form, the CDR3 reads TGTGCCATCAGTGAGGGAGGGGACAGCCAAGAGACCCAGTACTTC.

This clonotype has just a few counts. This chain links TRBV7-9 with TRBJ1-4, with D possibly being TRBD1 (5 bases). The CDR3 has 14 residues. V lost 4 bases and J 7 bases, leaving 13 bases between the germline ends. Germline CDR1 reads SEHNR; CDR2 reads FQNEAQ (reference sequence). CDR3 sequence: CASSSSNGAEKLFF. Here the CDR3 DNA reads TGTGCCAGCAGCTCCTCCAACGGGGCTGAAAAACTGTTTTTT.

A few counts support this clonotype. V is TRBV9 and J is TRBJ1-2; no firm D call. Germline V CDR1 and CDR2: SGDLS, YYNGEE. Deletions cut 0 bases from V and 6 bases from J, with 12 bases between. The CDR3 has 14 amino acids. CDR3 coding DNA: TGTGCCAGCAGCGTAGTTTGGACTCCCCATGGCTACACCTTC. Translated, it gives CASSVVWTPHGYTF.

Concerning this clonotype: Sequence at one end of the junction differs from germline and may be a read error. This chain uses TRBV28 with TRBJ2-7, with D tentatively TRBD2 (5 bases). The CDR3 runs to 14 residues. Germline V gene sequence: CDR1 MDHEN, CDR2 SYDVKM. CDR3 bases: TGCGCCAGCAGTTTATTCGAGGGTCCCTACGAGCAGTACTTC. As protein: CASSLFEGPYEQYF.

This chain connects TRBV28 to TRBJ2-5; the D is unclear. TRBJ2-1 matches the DNA end more closely, so the J call is doubtful. CDR1 and CDR2 from the germline V gene are MDHEN and SYDVKM. This CDR3 spans 12 amino acids. The CDR3 sequence: CASFSVDNEQFF. The CDR3 DNA sequence: TGTGCCAGTTTTAGTGTCGACAATGAGCAGTTCTTC.

This clonotype occurred once. The chain is built from TRBV6-2 or TRBV6-3 and TRBJ2-1; no clear D gene. There are 13 residues in the CDR3. Germline-derived CDR1 and CDR2 are MNHEY and SVGEGT. V was clipped by 7 bases and J by 9 bases, with 16 bases between them. The CDR3 reads CASTKVRLTEQFF. The CDR3 bases are TGTGCCAGCACCAAAGTGAGGCTAACTGAGCAGTTCTTC.

This rearrangement joins TRBV3-1 to TRBJ1-1, with D uncertain. The V end lost 2 bases, the J end lost 5 bases, and 9 bases lay between the germline ends. This CDR3 region has 13 residues. CDR1 and CDR2 (germline): LGHDT, YNNKEL (reference sequence). The CDR3 DNA follows: TGTGCCAGCAGCCAAAGCTGGGGAACTGAAGCTTTCTTT. Encoded protein: CASSQSWGTEAFF.

This clonotype was detected only a few times. The J gene is TRBJ2-5, the V gene TRBV10-3; the D gene could be TRBD1 or TRBD2 (5 bases each). The V end was cut by 11 bases, the J end by 2 bases, with 15 bases between. The CDR3 consists of 13 residues. In germline, CDR1 is ENHRY, CDR2 SYGVKD. Here the CDR3 reads CAARDGAQETQYF. The DNA of the CDR3 is TGTGCCGCCCGGGACGGAGCACAAGAGACCCAGTACTTC.

This clonotype has a handful of counts. The chain has TRBV4-3 and TRBJ2-7; the D gene is possibly TRBD2 (5 bases). V lost 0 bases to trimming and J lost 6 bases, with 15 bases between them. The CDR3 runs to 15 residues. Germline assignment: CDR1 LGHNA and CDR2 YSLEER. As DNA, the CDR3 is TGCGCCAGCAGCCAAGATCGGCGGGCCCTTGCCGAGCAGTACTTC. This gives the protein CASSQDRRALAEQYF.

This clonotype occurred a few times. The junction and the germline gene differ at one end; a read error may be behind it. J is TRBJ2-1 and V is TRBV4-1; possibly TRBD1 or TRBD2 for D (5 bases each). This CDR3 has 17 residues. Germline V gene lookup returns CDR1 MGHRA and CDR2 YSYEKL. CDR3 protein: CAGSQGAAASSYNEQFF. The CDR3 region has the DNA TGCGCCGGCAGCCAGGGAGCAGCGGCAAGCTCCTACAATGAGCAGTTCTTC.

This clonotype was counted a few times. The chain joins TRBV29-1 to TRBJ1-5; unclear D gene. Germline loops: CDR1 SQVTM, CDR2 ANQGSEA. The CDR3 totals 14 residues. V was pared by 6 bases and J by 3 bases, with 15 bases between. The CDR3 nucleotides are TGCAGCGTGGGCCAGGCGGGGTCCAATCAGCCCCAGCATTTT. Encoded protein: CSVGQAGSNQPQHF.

This clonotype was counted between two and nine times. The rearrangement joins TRBV3-1 to TRBJ1-4; TRBD1 might be the D (5 bases). Per the germline V gene, CDR1 is LGHDT and CDR2 is YNNKEL (reference sequence). V was trimmed by 1 base and J by 4 bases, leaving 13 bases between them. The CDR3 totals 16 residues. The CDR3 reads CASSQVSDGGNEKLFF. CDR3 sequence (DNA): TGTGCCAGCAGCCAAGTATCCGACGGGGGTAATGAAAAACTGTTTTTT.

This clonotype has a handful of counts. The chain uses TRBV7-2 and TRBJ1-4; D not resolved. CDR1 SGHTA and CDR2 FQGNSA come from the germline V gene. The CDR3 sequence is 14 residues long. Trimming left V 5 bases short and J 10 bases short, with 17 bases between. In nucleotides, the CDR3 is TGTGCCAGCAGCAGACCGGAAGATTTCGGAAAACTGTTTTTT. Amino acid sequence: CASSRPEDFGKLFF. Based on the CDR3 plus reference TRBV7-2 and TRBJ1-4, the full variable domain is GAGVSQSPSNKVTEKGKDVELRCDPISGHTALYWYRQSLGQGLEFLIYFQGNSAPDKSGLPSDRFSAERTGGSVSTLTIQRTQQEDSAVYLCASSRPEDFGKLFFGSGTQLSVL.

The chain employs TRBV7-2 and TRBJ1-2, with D possibly being TRBD1 (6 bases). Deletions cut 5 bases from V and 2 bases from J, with 15 bases between. The CDR3 extends over 15 amino acids. Germline values: CDR1 SGHTA, CDR2 FQGNSA. In nucleotides, the CDR3 is TGTGCCAGCAGCCCAGAGGCAGGGGCGAACTATGGCTACACCTTC. Protein sequence: CASSPEAGANYGYTF.